The 9 T cell receptor beta chains listed next were all sequenced from one sample in a study of cytomegalovirus exposure and HLA in healthy donors. The PCR used 60 Vbeta and 13 Jbeta primers. This table comes from immunoSEQ multiplex PCR, and its TCRdb copy is limited to in-frame clones, with some not included. There are a few hundred thousand clones in the sample; about 90% occur only once, and 1.7% lies in the top ten. Sequencing used PBMCs. The receptors come from a girl aged 2-10 years in good health and CMV-seronegative.

This rearrangement joins TRBV7-2 to TRBJ2-7; the match to TRBD2 covers 11 bases. With 5 bases clipped from V and 3 bases from J, the junction kept 15 bases outside the gene matches. Looked up from germline, CDR1 is SGHTA and CDR2 is FQGNSA. The length of the CDR3 is 18 residues. The CDR3 is CASSAALAGGAQLYEQYF. In nucleotides, the CDR3 is TGTGCCAGCAGCGCCGCCCTAGCGGGGGGCGCTCAACTCTACGAGCAGTACTTC.

The V and J genes are TRBV5-4 and TRBJ2-2, with a possible D match to TRBD1 (6 bases). This CDR3 spans 16 amino acids. Germline V gene sequence: CDR1 SGHNT, CDR2 YYREEE (reference sequence). Deletions cut 4 bases from V and 2 bases from J, with 15 bases between. The CDR3 bases are TGTGCCAGCAGCCCCTTCGGGACACTCAACACCGGGGAGCTGTTTTTT. Amino acids: CASSPFGTLNTGELFF. The whole variable domain, filled in from reference TRBV5-4 and TRBJ2-2, reads ETGVTQSPTHLIKTRGQQVTLRCSSQSGHNTVSWYQQALGQGPQFIFQYYREEENGRGNFPPRFSGLQFPNYSSELNVNALELDDSALYLCASSPFGTLNTGELFFGEGSRLTVL.

The genes are TRBV19 and TRBJ1-5; 11 nucleotides align to TRBD1. CDR3 size: 14 residues. Germline V lookup: CDR1 LNHDA, CDR2 SQIVND (reference sequence). The J segment lost 11 bases and the V segment lost 3 bases, leaving 6 bases of the junction unmatched. This CDR3 is CASSIGTGGFSQHF. CDR3 in DNA: TGTGCCAGTAGTATTGGGACAGGGGGGTTTTCCCAGCATTTT.

The chain carries TRBV5-1 and TRBJ2-1; 11 nucleotides line up with TRBD2. The length of the CDR3 is 16 residues. Unmatched junction bases numbered 8, after V lost 0 bases and J lost 9 bases. Looked up from germline, CDR1 is SGHRS and CDR2 is YFSETQ. The CDR3 region is CASSLEVAGGPGEQFF. The CDR3 coding sequence is TGCGCCAGCAGCTTGGAAGTAGCGGGAGGGCCAGGTGAGCAGTTCTTC.

This clone was recorded once. This rearrangement joins TRBV15 to TRBJ1-3; 8 bases are a match to TRBD1. Trimming cost V 5 bases and J 13 bases; bases outside gene matches: 7. The CDR3 has 12 amino acids. Germline V gene lookup returns CDR1 LNHNV and CDR2 YYDKDF (reference sequence). CDR3 nucleotide sequence: TGTGCCACCAGCCTACAGGGGGGAAGGATATATTTT. Protein sequence: CATSLQGGRIYF.

V and J are TRBV14 and TRBJ2-1, with D possibly being TRBD2 (6 bases). This CDR3 contains 14 residues. V was trimmed by 1 base and J by 7 bases, leaving 11 bases between them. CDR1 SGHDN and CDR2 FVKESK come from the germline V gene. DNA for the CDR3: TGTGCCAGCAGCCAAGTAGTTCGGGAGAATGAGCAGTTCTTC. It codes for CASSQVVRENEQFF. The full variable domain, its missing parts supplied by reference TRBV14 and TRBJ2-1, is EAGVTQFPSHSVIEKGQTVTLRCDPISGHDNLYWYRRVMGKEIKFLLHFVKESKQDESGMPNNRFLAERTGGTYSTLKVQPAELEDSGVYFCASSQVVRENEQFFGPGTRLTVL.

The chain uses TRBV6-1 and TRBJ2-7; D remains unclear. This CDR3 region has 12 residues. V gave up 1 base and J gave up 3 bases, with 4 bases separating them. CDR1 is MNHNS and CDR2 is SASEGT in the germline V gene. The CDR3 nucleotides read TGTGCCAGCAGTGAAGACTTCTACGAGCAGTACTTC. Its protein is CASSEDFYEQYF.

Here the CDR3 reads CASSPGTRGGYTF. In nucleotides, the CDR3 is TGTGCCAGCAGTCCCGGGACCAGGGGTGGCTACACCTTC. The chain links TRBV27 to TRBJ1-2, with D possibly TRBD1 on 6 matching bases. Between the trimmed V and J ends, which lost 5 bases and 7 bases, there was a span of 14 bases. Germline V gene lookup returns CDR1 MNHEY and CDR2 SMNVEV (reference sequence). The CDR3 extends over 13 amino acids.

This chain connects TRBV6-5 to TRBJ1-2, with D uncertain. Germline V gene data show CDR1 as MNHEY and CDR2 as SVGAGI. The length of the CDR3 is 14 residues. The V end lost 8 bases, the J end lost 3 bases, and 16 bases lay between the germline ends. The CDR3 reads CASSKRGTDYGYTF. The DNA for the CDR3 is TGTGCCAGCTCAAAACGGGGTACGGACTATGGCTACACCTTC.